A single sample is the source of the 25 T cell receptor beta chains below, sequenced in a study of CD8+CD57+ T cells in acquired aplastic anemia. For CDR3 and TCR beta VDJ profiling, genomic DNA was the template used. A single record per CDR3 protein comes from TCRdb applying MiXCR to the reads. The sample contains roughly 130,000 distinct CDR3 sequences, 48% of which appear only once. The sequenced material came from sorted CD4+, CD8+, or CD8+CD57+ T cells (not recorded which) from PBMCs. These receptors came from a human donor in good health, serving as a control.

This clonotype is judged medium-sized. This chain uses TRBV10-3 with TRBJ1-6; unclear D gene. Trimming removed 9 bases from V and 5 bases from J, with 11 bases in between. CDR1 and CDR2 from the germline V gene are ENHRY and SYGVKD. The CDR3 spans 13 residues. For the CDR3, the DNA is TGTGCCATTTCACGACACGATAATTCACCCCTCCACTTT. This gives the protein CAISRHDNSPLHF.

The CDR3 loop is CSAPPLVGGELFF. Here the CDR3 DNA reads TGCAGTGCTCCCCCACTAGTAGGCGGGGAGCTGTTTTTT. V and J are TRBV20-1 and TRBJ2-2, with a possible D match to TRBD2 (5 bases). CDR1 is DFQATT and CDR2 is SNEGSKA in the germline V gene (reference sequence). The CDR3 consists of 13 residues. V lost 5 bases, J lost 7 bases, and 14 bases lay in between.

This chain links TRBV5-5 with TRBJ2-5, with D perhaps TRBD1 (7 bases). V lost 6 bases and J lost 0, with 18 bases in between. The CDR3 extends over 16 amino acids. The germline gives CDR1 SGHKS, CDR2 YYEKEE (reference sequence). The CDR3 DNA reads TGTGCCAGCACCTATTGGAGGGGGCTGAACCAAGAGACCCAGTACTTC. This codes for CASTYWRGLNQETQYF.

This clonotype came up a few times. This chain uses TRBV19 with TRBJ1-1; tentatively, D is TRBD1 (6 bases). Trimming shortened V by 7 bases and J by 6 bases, and 9 bases separated the two germline ends. This CDR3 comprises 11 residues. CDR1 is LNHDA, CDR2 SQIVND, per germline (reference sequence). CDR3 nucleotide sequence: TGTGCCAGTATCTGGGGGCCTGAAGCTTTCTTT. Protein: CASIWGPEAFF.

CDR3 sequence (DNA): TGTGCCAGCGGCCCTCCCTCCTACGAGCAGTACTTC. Protein product: CASGPPSYEQYF. The chain combines TRBV9 with TRBJ2-7, with unresolved D. The length of the CDR3 is 12 residues. V dropped 7 bases and J dropped 0 bases, with 8 bases sitting between them. Germline V lookup: CDR1 SGDLS, CDR2 YYNGEE.

A single count supports this clonotype. The chain uses TRBV7-2 and TRBJ1-6; D is undetermined. With 5 bases removed from V and 9 bases from J, the gap between germline ends came to 14 bases. Germline V gives CDR1 SGHTA, CDR2 FQGNSA. The CDR3 extends over 14 amino acids. The CDR3 loop is CASSTGQNSSPLHF. CDR3 sequence (DNA): TGTGCCAGCAGCACGGGTCAAAATAGTTCACCCCTCCACTTT.

This clonotype was counted ten times or more. The chain recombines TRBV7-9 with TRBJ2-2; TRBD1 aligns across 7 bases. Germline V gene data show CDR1 as SEHNR and CDR2 as FQNEAQ (reference sequence). The CDR3 covers 16 residues. V dropped 5 bases and J dropped 4; count of bases not matched to a gene: 10. CDR3 coding DNA: TGTGCCAGCAGCCGTCCGGGACAGAGAACCACCGGGGAGCTGTTTTTT. Its translation is CASSRPGQRTTGELFF.

This clonotype was seen many times. The chain carries TRBV7-7 and TRBJ2-3; no clear D. Trimming took off 5 bases at V and 1 base at J, with 7 bases between the two ends. There are 13 residues in the CDR3. In germline, CDR1 is SSHAT, CDR2 FNYEAQ (reference sequence). Written as DNA, the CDR3 is TGTGCCAGCAGCCGCGACCGCACAGATACGCAGTATTTT. Translating gives CASSRDRTDTQYF.

This chain uses TRBV2 with TRBJ2-2; D assignment may be TRBD1 or TRBD2 (5 bases each). The length of the CDR3 is 13 residues. Between the trimmed V and J ends, which lost 2 bases and 7 bases, there was a span of 8 bases. CDR1 and CDR2 (germline): SNHLY, FYNNEI. This chain's CDR3 is CASSEYGGGELFF. In DNA form, the CDR3 reads TGTGCCAGCAGTGAATATGGGGGCGGGGAGCTGTTTTTT.

The rearrangement joins TRBV29-1 to TRBJ1-1; 8 bases fit TRBD1. After removal of 1 base from V and 4 bases from J, the junction contained 5 bases not matched to a gene. Germline V gene lookup returns CDR1 SQVTM and CDR2 ANQGSEA. The CDR3 is 14 residues long. Here the CDR3 reads CSVEGQGAPTEAFF. The CDR3 DNA reads as TGCAGCGTTGAAGGGCAGGGGGCCCCCACTGAAGCTTTCTTT.

The chain employs TRBV2 and TRBJ1-2; D may be TRBD1 (5 bases). CDR3 length: 14 amino acids. The germline gives CDR1 SNHLY, CDR2 FYNNEI. V was pared by 4 bases and J by 4 bases, with 13 bases between. The CDR3 DNA sequence: TGTGCCAGCAGTGGGGACTCAATTGGCTATGGCTACACCTTC. Its protein is CASSGDSIGYGYTF.

This clonotype has more than one count but fewer than ten. A clone one base away is much larger, so this may be a read error. The chain uses TRBV11-1 and TRBJ1-1; 8 bases map to TRBD1. Per germline, CDR1 SGHAT and CDR2 FQDESV (reference sequence). The trim removed 5 bases at V and 3 bases at J, leaving 5 bases unmatched. This CDR3 has 14 amino acids. The DNA for the CDR3 is TGTGCCAGCAGCATTGGACAGGGAGACACTGAAGCTTTCTTT. It encodes CASSIGQGDTEAFF.

The sample holds many counts of this clonotype. The chain carries TRBV12-3 or TRBV12-4 and TRBJ1-4; TRBD1 matches at 7 bases. Trimming cost V 2 bases and J 8 bases; bases outside gene matches: 5. The CDR3 is made up of 14 amino acids. The CDR3 bases are TGTGCCAGCAGTTTAAGGACAGGAAACGAAAAACTGTTTTTT. Its protein product is CASSLRTGNEKLFF.

The rearrangement links TRBV15 to TRBJ2-5; D gene unclear. Germline CDR1 LNHNV, CDR2 YYDKDF (reference sequence). This CDR3 has 13 amino acids. Trimming pared 5 bases from V and 2 bases from J, leaving 9 bases between. CDR3 bases: TGTGCCACCAGCGGAACTGCGCAAGAGACCCAGTACTTC. Its translation: CATSGTAQETQYF. Full variable domain (outside the CDR3, taken from reference TRBV15 and TRBJ2-5): DAMVIQNPRYQVTQFGKPVTLSCSQTLNHNVMYWYQQKSSQAPKLLFHYYDKDFNNEADTPDNFQSRRPNTSFCFLDIRSPGLGDTAMYLCATSGTAQETQYFGPGTRLLVL.

This clonotype was counted ten times or more. V gene TRBV7-2 combines with J gene TRBJ2-3, with 11 nucleotides matching TRBD2. The CDR3 extends over 16 amino acids. V shed 4 bases, J shed 3 bases, and the junction held 6 bases outside the gene matches. The germline CDR1 and CDR2 sequences are SGHTA and FQGNSA. The CDR3 protein is CASSSVAGGATDTQYF. DNA of the CDR3: TGTGCCAGCAGCTCGGTAGCGGGGGGGGCGACAGATACGCAGTATTTT. Using reference TRBV7-2 and TRBJ2-3 for the parts outside the CDR3, the full variable domain is GAGVSQSPSNKVTEKGKDVELRCDPISGHTALYWYRQSLGQGLEFLIYFQGNSAPDKSGLPSDRFSAERTGGSVSTLTIQRTQQEDSAVYLCASSSVAGGATDTQYFGPGTRLTVL.

The sample holds many counts of this clonotype. The rearrangement uses TRBV7-8 and TRBJ1-1, with D possibly being TRBD1 (6 bases). This CDR3 region has 15 residues. Looked up from germline, CDR1 is SGHVS and CDR2 is FQNEAQ. Trimming took off 5 bases at V and 0 bases at J, with 13 bases between the two ends. The chain's CDR3 is CASSVTTGMNTEAFF. The CDR3 nucleotides are TGTGCCAGCAGCGTGACGACAGGCATGAACACTGAAGCTTTCTTT.

The chain has TRBV27 and TRBJ1-6; 8 positions match TRBD1. There are 15 residues in the CDR3. Germline assignment: CDR1 MNHEY and CDR2 SMNVEV (reference sequence). V lost 2 bases, J lost 7 bases, and 4 bases stayed unmatched. The DNA of the CDR3 is TGTGCCAGCAGTTTAAGCCAGGGGGCCAATTCACCCCTCCACTTT. This gives the protein CASSLSQGANSPLHF.

The table lists this clonotype with a few counts. The rearrangement uses TRBV7-3 and TRBJ1-6; TRBD1 is a possible D gene (6 bases). Trimming pared 5 bases from V and 8 bases from J, leaving 16 bases between. The CDR3 runs 15 residues. CDR1 is SGHTA and CDR2 is FQGTGA in the germline V gene. CDR3 amino acids: CASSPPSNRDSPLHF. The CDR3 DNA is TGTGCCAGCAGCCCCCCCTCCAACAGGGATTCACCCCTCCACTTT.

Sample share makes this clonotype medium-sized (0.01 to 0.1%). The rearrangement joins TRBV29-1 to TRBJ1-2; the D gene is possibly TRBD1 (5 bases). CDR3 length equals 13 residues. Per the germline V gene, CDR1 is SQVTM and CDR2 is ANQGSEA. Trimming removed 1 base at V and 2 bases at J, with 8 bases between. The DNA of the CDR3 is TGCAGCGTTGAAGTTTACAGGAACTATGGCTACACCTTC. Translation gives CSVEVYRNYGYTF.

Notes on this clonotype: A single base separates this from a much larger clone, so it may be a read error. Given the absence of the conserved phenylalanine or tryptophan at the CDR3 end, a read error is likely. J is TRBJ2-3 and V is TRBV6-1; unclear D gene. Germline CDR1 and CDR2: MNHNS and SASEGT. This CDR3 is built from 14 residues. Trimming left V 6 bases short and J 0 bases short, with 10 bases between. Here the CDR3 DNA reads TGTGCCAGCAGCGCCCAGCGAAGCACAGATACGCAGTATCTT. It translates to CASSAQRSTDTQYL.

The chain recombines TRBV9 with TRBJ1-6; no reliable D call. V was shortened by 4 bases and J by 7 bases, with 12 bases between the two germline ends. This CDR3 comprises 14 residues. CDR1 SGDLS and CDR2 YYNGEE come from the germline V gene. This chain's CDR3 is CASSFGQLNSPLHF. The CDR3 DNA follows: TGTGCCAGCAGCTTTGGGCAGTTGAATTCACCCCTCCACTTT.

The chain is built from TRBV29-1 and TRBJ1-2, with TRBD1 identical over 7 bases. Germline CDR1 SQVTM, CDR2 ANQGSEA. The CDR3 extends over 17 amino acids. V lost 2 bases, J lost 3 bases, and 15 bases stayed unmatched. CDR3 loop: CSVERLRRQGKDYGYTF. The CDR3 DNA sequence: TGCAGCGTTGAACGCCTCAGAAGACAGGGAAAGGACTATGGCTACACCTTC. Drawing the rest from reference TRBV29-1 and TRBJ1-2, the complete variable domain is SAVISQKPSRDICQRGTSLTIQCQVDSQVTMMFWYRQQPGQSLTLIATANQGSEATYESGFVIDKFPISRPNLTFSTLTVSNMSPEDSSIYLCSVERLRRQGKDYGYTFGSGTRLTVV.

With regard to this clonotype: At one end the junction does not follow the germline gene, possibly because of a read error. This chain joins TRBV15 and TRBJ2-5; 9 bases fit TRBD2. CDR3 length equals 15 residues. The germline CDR1 and CDR2 sequences are LNHNV and YYDKDF (reference sequence). In nucleotides, the CDR3 is TGTGCCACCAGCGGAGACCTAGCGGGGATGGAGACCCAGTACTTC. Its translation is CATSGDLAGMETQYF.

A remark on this clonotype: A much bigger clone sits one base away, suggesting this may be a read error. V and J are TRBV10-3 and TRBJ2-7, with D possibly being TRBD1 (5 bases). Germline V lookup: CDR1 ENHRY, CDR2 SYGVKD. This CDR3 has 13 amino acids. CDR3 protein: CASSFGREYEQCF. CDR3 sequence (DNA): TGTGCCAGCAGTTTCGGCAGGGAATACGAGCAGTGCTTC.

This clonotype was seen repeatedly, ten times or more. CDR3 region: CASSPGNNYGYTF. CDR3 sequence (DNA): TGTGCCAGCTCACCAGGGAATAACTATGGCTACACCTTC. This chain uses TRBV18 with TRBJ1-2; D remains unclear. The CDR3 totals 13 residues. Trimming stripped 2 bases from V and 1 base from J, with 5 bases between. CDR1 KGHSH and CDR2 LQKENI come from the germline V gene.